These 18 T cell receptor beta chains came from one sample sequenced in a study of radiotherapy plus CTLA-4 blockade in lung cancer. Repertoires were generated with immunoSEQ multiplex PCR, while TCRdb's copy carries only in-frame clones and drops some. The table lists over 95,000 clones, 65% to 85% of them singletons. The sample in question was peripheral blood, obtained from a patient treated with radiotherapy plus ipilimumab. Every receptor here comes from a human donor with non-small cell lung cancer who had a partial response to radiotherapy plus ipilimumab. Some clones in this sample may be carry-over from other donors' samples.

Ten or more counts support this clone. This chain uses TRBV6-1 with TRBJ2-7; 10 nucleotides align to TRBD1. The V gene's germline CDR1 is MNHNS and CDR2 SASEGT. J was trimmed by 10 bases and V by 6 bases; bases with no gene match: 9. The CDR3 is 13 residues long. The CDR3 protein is CASRGGQGIPQYF. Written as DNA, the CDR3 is TGTGCCAGCAGAGGGGGACAGGGGATCCCACAGTACTTC.

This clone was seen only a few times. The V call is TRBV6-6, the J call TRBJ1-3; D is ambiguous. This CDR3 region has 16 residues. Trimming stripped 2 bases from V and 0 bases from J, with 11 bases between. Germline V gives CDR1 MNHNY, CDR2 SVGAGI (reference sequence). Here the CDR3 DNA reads TGTGCCAGCAGTTACCTTCAGGTTAACTCTGGAAACACCATATATTTT. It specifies CASSYLQVNSGNTIYF.

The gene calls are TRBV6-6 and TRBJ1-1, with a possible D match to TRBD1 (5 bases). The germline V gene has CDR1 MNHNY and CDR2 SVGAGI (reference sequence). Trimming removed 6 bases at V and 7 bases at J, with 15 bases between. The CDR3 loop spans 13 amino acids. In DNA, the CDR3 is TGTGCCAGCAGCACAGACAGCGCCCTTGAAGCTTTCTTT. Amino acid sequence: CASSTDSALEAFF.

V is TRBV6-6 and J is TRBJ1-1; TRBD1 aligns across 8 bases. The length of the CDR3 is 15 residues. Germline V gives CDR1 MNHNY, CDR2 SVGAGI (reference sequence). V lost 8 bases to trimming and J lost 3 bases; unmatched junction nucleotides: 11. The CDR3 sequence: CASVPAQGGDTEAFF. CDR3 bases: TGTGCCAGCGTCCCGGCACAGGGGGGGGACACTGAAGCTTTCTTT.

CDR3 nucleotide sequence: TGTGCCAGCAGCTGGGAGTTTCAGTCTTACAATGAGCAGTTCTTC. This encodes CASSWEFQSYNEQFF. The chain links TRBV14 to TRBJ2-1; D possibly corresponds to TRBD2 (5 bases). The CDR3 is 15 amino acids. The V and J ends lost 5 bases and 4 bases respectively, with 15 bases between them. The germline CDR1 and CDR2 sequences are SGHDN and FVKESK.

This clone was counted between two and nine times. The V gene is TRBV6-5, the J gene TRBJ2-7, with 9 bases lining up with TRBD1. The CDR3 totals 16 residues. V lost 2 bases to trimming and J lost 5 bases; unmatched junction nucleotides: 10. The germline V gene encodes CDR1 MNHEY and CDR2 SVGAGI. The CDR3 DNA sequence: TGTGCCAGCAGTTACCTCCCGGGACAGGGTGTCCACGAGCAGTACTTC. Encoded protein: CASSYLPGQGVHEQYF.

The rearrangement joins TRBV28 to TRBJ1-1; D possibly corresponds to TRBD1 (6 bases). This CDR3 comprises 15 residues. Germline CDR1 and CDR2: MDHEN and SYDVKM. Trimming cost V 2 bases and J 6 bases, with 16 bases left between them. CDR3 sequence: CASSLNGDIPPEAFF. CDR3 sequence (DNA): TGTGCCAGCAGTTTAAACGGGGACATCCCTCCTGAAGCTTTCTTT.

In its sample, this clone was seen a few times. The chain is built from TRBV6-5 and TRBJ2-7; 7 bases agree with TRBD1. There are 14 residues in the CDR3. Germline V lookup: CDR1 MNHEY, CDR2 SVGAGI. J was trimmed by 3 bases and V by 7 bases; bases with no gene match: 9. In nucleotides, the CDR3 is TGTGCCAGCACGCAGGGACAGAACAACTACGAGCAGTACTTC. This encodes CASTQGQNNYEQYF.

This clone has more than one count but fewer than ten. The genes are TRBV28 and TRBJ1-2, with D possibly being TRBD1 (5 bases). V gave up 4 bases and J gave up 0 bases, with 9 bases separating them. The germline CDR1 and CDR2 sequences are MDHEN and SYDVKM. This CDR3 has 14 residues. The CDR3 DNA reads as TGTGCCAGCAGTTCGGGGGGTACTAACTATGGCTACACCTTC. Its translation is CASSSGGTNYGYTF.

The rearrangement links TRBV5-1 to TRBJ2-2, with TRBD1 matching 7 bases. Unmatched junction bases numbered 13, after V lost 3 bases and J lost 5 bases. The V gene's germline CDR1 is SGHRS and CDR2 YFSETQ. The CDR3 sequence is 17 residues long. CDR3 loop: CASSSLQGVMRTGELFF. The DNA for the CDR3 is TGCGCCAGCAGCTCCCTTCAGGGGGTTATGAGAACCGGGGAGCTGTTTTTT.

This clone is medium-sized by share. This CDR3 is CASSVGDSNQPQHF. The CDR3 DNA reads as TGTGCCAGCAGCGTAGGAGATAGCAATCAGCCCCAGCATTTT. The chain combines TRBV9 with TRBJ1-5; D uncertain. CDR3 size: 14 residues. Trimming took 0 bases from V and 0 from J, leaving 4 bases between them. The germline V gene has CDR1 SGDLS and CDR2 YYNGEE.

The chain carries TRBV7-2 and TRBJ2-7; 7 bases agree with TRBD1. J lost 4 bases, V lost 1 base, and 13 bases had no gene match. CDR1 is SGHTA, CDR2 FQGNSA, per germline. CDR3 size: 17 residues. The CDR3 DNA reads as TGTGCCAGCAGCTTAGGTCGGGACAGTATTAGGATTTACGAGCAGTACTTC. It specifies CASSLGRDSIRIYEQYF.

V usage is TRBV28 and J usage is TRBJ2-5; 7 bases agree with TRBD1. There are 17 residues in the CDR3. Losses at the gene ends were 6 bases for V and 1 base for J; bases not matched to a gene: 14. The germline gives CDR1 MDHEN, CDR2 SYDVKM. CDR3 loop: CASRRSSRQGGQETQYF. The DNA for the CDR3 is TGTGCCAGCAGGCGGAGCTCCCGACAGGGTGGCCAAGAGACCCAGTACTTC.

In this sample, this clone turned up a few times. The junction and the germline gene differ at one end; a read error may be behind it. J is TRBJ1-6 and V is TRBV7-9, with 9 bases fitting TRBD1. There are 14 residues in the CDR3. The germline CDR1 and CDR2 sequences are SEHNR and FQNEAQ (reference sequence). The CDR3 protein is CASSSGTGNLPLHF. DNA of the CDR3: TGTGCCAGCAGCAGCGGGACAGGGAATTTACCCCTCCACTTT. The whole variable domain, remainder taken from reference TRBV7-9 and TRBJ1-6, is DTGVSQNPRHKITKRGQNVTFRCDPISEHNRLYWYRQTLGQGPEFLTYFQNEAQLEKSRLLSDRFSAERPKGSFSTLEIQRTEQGDSAMYLCASSSGTGNLPLHFGNGTRLTVT.

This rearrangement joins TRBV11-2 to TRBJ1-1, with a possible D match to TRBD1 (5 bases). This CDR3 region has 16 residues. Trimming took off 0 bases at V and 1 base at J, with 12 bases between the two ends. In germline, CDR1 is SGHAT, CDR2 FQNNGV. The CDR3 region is CASSLDRAGRNTEAFF. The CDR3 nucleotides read TGTGCCAGCAGCTTAGACAGGGCGGGGAGGAACACTGAAGCTTTCTTT.

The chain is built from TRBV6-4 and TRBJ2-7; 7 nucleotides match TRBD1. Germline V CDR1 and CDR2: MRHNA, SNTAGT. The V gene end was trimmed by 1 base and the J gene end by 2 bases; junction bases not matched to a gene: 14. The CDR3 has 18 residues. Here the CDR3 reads CASSDYRQGFKVPYEQYF. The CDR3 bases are TGTGCCAGCAGTGACTATAGACAGGGTTTCAAGGTACCCTACGAGCAGTACTTC.

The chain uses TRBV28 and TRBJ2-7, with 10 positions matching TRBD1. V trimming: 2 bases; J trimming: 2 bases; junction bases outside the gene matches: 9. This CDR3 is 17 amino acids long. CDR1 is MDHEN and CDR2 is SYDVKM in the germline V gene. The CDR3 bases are TGTGCCAGCAGTTTAGGGGGACAGGGGTTTCGAGCCTACGAGCAGTACTTC. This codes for CASSLGGQGFRAYEQYF.

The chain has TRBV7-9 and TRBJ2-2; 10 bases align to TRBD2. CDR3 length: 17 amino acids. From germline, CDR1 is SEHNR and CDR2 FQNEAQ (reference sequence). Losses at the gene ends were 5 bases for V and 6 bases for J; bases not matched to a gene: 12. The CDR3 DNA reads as TGTGCCAGCAGCCCTTCACTAGCGGGGATTGCGGCCGGGGAGCTGTTTTTT. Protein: CASSPSLAGIAAGELFF.